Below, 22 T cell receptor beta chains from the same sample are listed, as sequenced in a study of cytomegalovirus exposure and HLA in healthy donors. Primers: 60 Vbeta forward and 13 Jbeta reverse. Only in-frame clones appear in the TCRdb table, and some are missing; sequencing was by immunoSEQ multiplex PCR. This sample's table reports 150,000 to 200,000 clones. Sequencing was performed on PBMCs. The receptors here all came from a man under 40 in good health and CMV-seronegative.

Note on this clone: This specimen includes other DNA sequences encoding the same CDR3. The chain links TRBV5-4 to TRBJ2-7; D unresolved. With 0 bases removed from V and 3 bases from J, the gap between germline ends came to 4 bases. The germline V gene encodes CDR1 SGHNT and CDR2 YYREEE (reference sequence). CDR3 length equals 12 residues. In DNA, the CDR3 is TGTGCCAGCAGCTTGGACGGCTACGAGCAGTACTTC. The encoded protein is CASSLDGYEQYF.

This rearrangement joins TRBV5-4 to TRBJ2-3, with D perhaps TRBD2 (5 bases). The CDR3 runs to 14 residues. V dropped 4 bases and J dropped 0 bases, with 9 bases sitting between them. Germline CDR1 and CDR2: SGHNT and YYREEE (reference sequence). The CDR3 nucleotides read TGTGCCAGCAGCCCGGACTGGAGCACAGATACGCAGTATTTT. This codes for CASSPDWSTDTQYF.

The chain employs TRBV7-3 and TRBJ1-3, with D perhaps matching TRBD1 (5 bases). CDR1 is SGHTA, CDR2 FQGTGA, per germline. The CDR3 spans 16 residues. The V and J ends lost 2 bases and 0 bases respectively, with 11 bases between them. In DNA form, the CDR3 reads TGTGCCAGCAGCTTACAAAATCAGGGCTCTGGAAACACCATATATTTT. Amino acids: CASSLQNQGSGNTIYF.

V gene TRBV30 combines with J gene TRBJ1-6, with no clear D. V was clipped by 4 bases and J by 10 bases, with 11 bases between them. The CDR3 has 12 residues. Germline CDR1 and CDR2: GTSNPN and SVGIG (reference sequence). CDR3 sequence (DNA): TGTGCCTGGACAGGACTTGGGTCACCCCTCCACTTT. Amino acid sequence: CAWTGLGSPLHF.

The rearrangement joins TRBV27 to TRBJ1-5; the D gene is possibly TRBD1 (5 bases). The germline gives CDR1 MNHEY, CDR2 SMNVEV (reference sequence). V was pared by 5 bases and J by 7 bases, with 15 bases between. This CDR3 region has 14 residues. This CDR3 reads CASSRRDITQPQHF. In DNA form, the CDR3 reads TGTGCCAGCAGTCGCAGGGATATAACCCAGCCCCAGCATTTT.

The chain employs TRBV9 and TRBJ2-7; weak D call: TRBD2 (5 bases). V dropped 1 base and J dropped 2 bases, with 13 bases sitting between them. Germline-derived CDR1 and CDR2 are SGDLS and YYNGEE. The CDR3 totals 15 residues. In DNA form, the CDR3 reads TGTGCCAGCAGCGTATCTGCATCCGGGGCCTACGAGCAGTACTTC. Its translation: CASSVSASGAYEQYF.

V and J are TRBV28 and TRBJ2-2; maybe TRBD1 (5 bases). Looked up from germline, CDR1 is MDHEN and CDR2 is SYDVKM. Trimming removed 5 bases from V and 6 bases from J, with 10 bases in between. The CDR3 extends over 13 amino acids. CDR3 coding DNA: TGTGCCAGCAGTACGACAGTACCCGGGGAGCTGTTTTTT. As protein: CASSTTVPGELFF.

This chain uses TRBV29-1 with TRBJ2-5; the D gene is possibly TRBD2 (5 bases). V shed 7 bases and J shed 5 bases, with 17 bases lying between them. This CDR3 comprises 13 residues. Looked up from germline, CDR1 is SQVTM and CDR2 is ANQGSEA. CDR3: CSAARERRETQYF. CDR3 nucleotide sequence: TGCAGCGCTGCCCGGGAAAGAAGGGAGACCCAGTACTTC.

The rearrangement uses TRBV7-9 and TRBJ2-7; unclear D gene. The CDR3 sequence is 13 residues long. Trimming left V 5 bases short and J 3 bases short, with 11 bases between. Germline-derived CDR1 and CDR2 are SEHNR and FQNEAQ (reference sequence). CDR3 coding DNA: TGTGCCAGCAGCCACAGAAAGGACTACGAGCAGTACTTC. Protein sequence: CASSHRKDYEQYF.

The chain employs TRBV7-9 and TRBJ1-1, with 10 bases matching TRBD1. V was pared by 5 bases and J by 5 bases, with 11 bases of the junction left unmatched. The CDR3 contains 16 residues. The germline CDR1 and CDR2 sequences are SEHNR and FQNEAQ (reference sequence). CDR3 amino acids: CASSLDEGQGKTEAFF. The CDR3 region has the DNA TGTGCCAGCAGCCTAGACGAGGGACAGGGGAAGACTGAAGCTTTCTTT. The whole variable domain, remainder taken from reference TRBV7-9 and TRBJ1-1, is DTGVSQNPRHKITKRGQNVTFRCDPISEHNRLYWYRQTLGQGPEFLTYFQNEAQLEKSRLLSDRFSAERPKGSFSTLEIQRTEQGDSAMYLCASSLDEGQGKTEAFFGQGTRLTVV.

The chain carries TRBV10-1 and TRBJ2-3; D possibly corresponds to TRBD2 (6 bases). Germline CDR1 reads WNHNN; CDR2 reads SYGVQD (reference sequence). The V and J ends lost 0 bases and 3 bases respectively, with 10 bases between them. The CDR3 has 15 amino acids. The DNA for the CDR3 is TGCGCCAGCAGTGAGTCCCCGGGAGTGACAGATACGCAGTATTTT. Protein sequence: CASSESPGVTDTQYF.

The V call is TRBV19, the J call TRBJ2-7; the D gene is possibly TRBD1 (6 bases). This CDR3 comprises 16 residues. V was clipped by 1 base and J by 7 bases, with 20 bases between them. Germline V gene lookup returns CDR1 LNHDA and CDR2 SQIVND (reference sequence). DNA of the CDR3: TGTGCCAGTAGTATAGGTGGGGCAGGGGCCCCGAAAGAGCAGTACTTC. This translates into CASSIGGAGAPKEQYF.

The DNA for the CDR3 is TGTGCCAGCAGGATGACAGGGGGAGGATCGAGCTACACCTTC. Translating gives CASRMTGGGSSYTF. The chain employs TRBV27 and TRBJ1-2; TRBD1 matches 9 bases. This CDR3 contains 14 residues. The J segment lost 9 bases and the V segment lost 6 bases, leaving 11 bases of the junction unmatched. Germline CDR1 MNHEY, CDR2 SMNVEV (reference sequence).

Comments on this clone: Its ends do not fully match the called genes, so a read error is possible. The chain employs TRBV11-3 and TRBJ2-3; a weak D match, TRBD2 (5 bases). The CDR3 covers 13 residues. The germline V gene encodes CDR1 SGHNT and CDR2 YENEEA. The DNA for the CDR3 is TGTGCCAGCAGCCGAGCTAGCAAAGATACGCAGTATTTT. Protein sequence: CASSRASKDTQYF.

The CDR3 DNA sequence: TGTGCCAGCAGCTTAGTGTTTACAGGGAGCCCTGAAGCTTTCTTT. Residues: CASSLVFTGSPEAFF. V usage is TRBV11-2 and J usage is TRBJ1-1; possible D gene TRBD1, 6 bases. Trimming shortened V by 1 base and J by 6 bases, and 15 bases separated the two germline ends. Germline V CDR1 and CDR2: SGHAT, FQNNGV. The CDR3 sequence is 15 residues long.

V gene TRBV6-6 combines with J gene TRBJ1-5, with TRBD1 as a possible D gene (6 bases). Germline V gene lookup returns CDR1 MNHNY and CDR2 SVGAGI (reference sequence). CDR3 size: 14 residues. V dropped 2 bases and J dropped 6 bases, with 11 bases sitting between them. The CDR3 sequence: CASSYGQSGQPQHF. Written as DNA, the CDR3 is TGTGCCAGCAGTTACGGACAGTCCGGTCAGCCCCAGCATTTT.

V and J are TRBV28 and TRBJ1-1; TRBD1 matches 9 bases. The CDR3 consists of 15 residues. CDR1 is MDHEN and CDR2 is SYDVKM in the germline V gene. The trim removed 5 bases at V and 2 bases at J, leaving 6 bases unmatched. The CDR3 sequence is CASSTPDRGNTEAFF. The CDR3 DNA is TGTGCCAGCAGTACTCCGGACAGGGGAAACACTGAAGCTTTCTTT.

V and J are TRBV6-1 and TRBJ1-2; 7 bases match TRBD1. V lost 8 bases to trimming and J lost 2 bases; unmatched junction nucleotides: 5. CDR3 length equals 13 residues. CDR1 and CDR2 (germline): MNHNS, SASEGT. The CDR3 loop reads CASRDSANYGYTF. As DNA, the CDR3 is TGTGCCAGCCGGGACAGCGCGAACTATGGCTACACCTTC.

As DNA, the CDR3 is TGCGCCAGCAGCCAAGCCGAGCTAGCGGGAGTCCCGACCTACGAGCAGTACTTC. Translated, it gives CASSQAELAGVPTYEQYF. The chain recombines TRBV4-1 with TRBJ2-7, with 10 nucleotides matching TRBD2. Germline-derived CDR1 and CDR2 are MGHRA and YSYEKL. The CDR3 is 18 residues long. V was pared by 1 base and J by 2 bases, with 11 bases of the junction left unmatched.

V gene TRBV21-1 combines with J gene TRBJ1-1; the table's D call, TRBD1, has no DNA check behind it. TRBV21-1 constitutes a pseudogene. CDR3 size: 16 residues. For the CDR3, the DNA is TGTGCCAGCAGCAAGGACAGGCTACCCATGAACACTGAAGCTTTCTTT. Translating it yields CASSKDRLPMNTEAFF.

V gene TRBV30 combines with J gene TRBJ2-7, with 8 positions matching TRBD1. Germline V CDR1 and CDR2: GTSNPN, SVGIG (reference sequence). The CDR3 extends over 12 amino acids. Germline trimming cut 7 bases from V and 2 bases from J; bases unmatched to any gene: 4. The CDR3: CALRTGTYEQYF. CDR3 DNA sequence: TGTGCCTTAAGGACAGGGACCTACGAGCAGTACTTC.

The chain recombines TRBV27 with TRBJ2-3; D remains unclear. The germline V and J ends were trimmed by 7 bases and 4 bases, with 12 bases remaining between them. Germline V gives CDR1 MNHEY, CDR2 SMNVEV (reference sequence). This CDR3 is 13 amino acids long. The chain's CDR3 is CASTPLSADTQYF. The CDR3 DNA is TGTGCCAGCACCCCCCTCAGCGCAGATACGCAGTATTTT.